The rows below give T cell receptor beta chains drawn from one sample of a study of shared clonotypes between healthy human individuals. The table came from immunoSEQ multiplex PCR; TCRdb's copy has only in-frame clones and leaves some out. The data contain around 350,000 clones, 73% of them singletons. Sequenced: memory CD4+ T cells sorted from blood. The receptors here all came from a man under 40 in good health. CDR3s include the opening cysteine and the closing phenylalanine or tryptophan. Each record gives: clone size, J gene, V gene, D gene, CDR3 DNA, CDR3 protein. D genes are given only for firm matches. Clone size appears in some rows only: once, few, many, or a class for an expanded clone.

>NA|TRBJ2-7|TRBV4-1|NA
TGCGCCAGCAGCCAGGGGAATAGCGGCTACGAGCAGTACTTC
CASSQGNSGYEQYF
>NA|TRBJ2-1|TRBV12-5|TRBD2
TGTGCTAGTGGTTTGAGCACTAGCGATGAGCAGTTCTTC
CASGLSTSDEQFF
>NA|TRBJ2-2|TRBV7-2|NA
TGTGCCAGCAGCTTAAAGGCAGAGCTGTTTTTT
CASSLKAELFF
>NA|TRBJ2-1|TRBV18|NA
TGTGCCAGTTCCCGGGGCTACAATGAGCAGTTCTTC
CASSRGYNEQFF
>once|TRBJ1-5|TRBV6-4|NA
TGTGCCAGCTCCCCATACACCAATCAGCCCCAGCATTTT
CASSPYTNQPQHF
>many|TRBJ1-5|TRBV14|TRBD1
TGTGCCAGCAGCCAAGCAGGGACAGGAAGCAATCAGCCCCAGCATTTT
CASSQAGTGSNQPQHF
>few|TRBJ2-7|TRBV2|TRBD2
TGTGCCAGCAGAGTAGCGGGTAGCTCCTACGAGCAGTACTTC
CASRVAGSSYEQYF
>NA|TRBJ2-7|TRBV10-3|TRBD1
TGTGCCATCAGTGAGGGTGGGACAGGGGGGTACGAGCAGTACTTC
CAISEGGTGGYEQYF
>NA|TRBJ1-4|TRBV5-1|TRBD1
TGCGCCAGCAGCCCCATGACAGGGGTTAATGAAAAACTGTTTTTT
CASSPMTGVNEKLFF
>once|TRBJ2-3|TRBV7-2|TRBD1
TGTGCCAGCAGCCCCTACCGACAGGGTACGCAGTATTTT
CASSPYRQGTQYF
>NA|TRBJ1-1|TRBV14|NA
TGTGCCAGCAGCCCAGAGGTTGGCACTGAAGCTTTCTTT
CASSPEVGTEAFF
>once|TRBJ2-7|TRBV7-9|TRBD2
TGTGCCAGCAGCTTTCGGGGGGAGTACTCCTACGAGCAGTACTTC
CASSFRGEYSYEQYF
>NA|TRBJ2-2|TRBV7-6|NA
TGTGCCAGCAGCTTAGCATCCGGGGAGCTGTTTTTT
CASSLASGELFF
>NA|TRBJ2-2|TRBV9|NA
TGTGCCAGCAGCGGACGACGGCAAAGGAACACCGGGGAGCTGTTTTTT
CASSGRRQRNTGELFF
>once|TRBJ2-3|TRBV18|NA
TGTGCCAGCTCCTGGACCGAGTTTGGGGATACGCAGTATTTT
CASSWTEFGDTQYF
>NA|TRBJ1-3|TRBV19|NA
TGTGCCATCACCAACCTCCGGAACACCATATATTTT
CAITNLRNTIYF
>NA|TRBJ1-4|TRBV25-1|NA
TGTGCCAGCAGTGATGGCTGGGCCCATGAAAAACTGTTTTTT
CASSDGWAHEKLFF
>NA|TRBJ2-7|TRBV28|NA
TGTGCCAGCAGCCTATCCCGGGCTCTTCACGAGCAGTACTTC
CASSLSRALHEQYF
>NA|TRBJ2-7|TRBV18|NA
TGTGCCAGCTCACCCCTTCGGGGCGAGCAGTACTTC
CASSPLRGEQYF
>NA|TRBJ2-3|TRBV18|NA
TGTGCCAGCTCACCTAGGAAAGATACGCAGTATTTT
CASSPRKDTQYF
>NA|TRBJ1-2|TRBV6-1|NA
TGTGCCAGCAGCCCAAGAGGACGGGGGTCGGCGGGCTACACCTTC
CASSPRGRGSAGYTF
>NA|TRBJ2-1|TRBV7-3|NA
TGTGCCAGCAGCTTAACGTACCAGGGGAACGAGCAGTTCTTC
CASSLTYQGNEQFF
>NA|TRBJ2-7|TRBV5-1|TRBD1
TGCGCCAGCAGCTTCCTGACAGGGATCGGCTACGAGCAGTACTTC
CASSFLTGIGYEQYF
>NA|TRBJ1-2|TRBV28|NA
TGTGCCAGCAGTACGCCCGGCGCCGCTAACTATGGCTACACCTTC
CASSTPGAANYGYTF
>NA|TRBJ1-2|TRBV5-4|NA
TGTGCCAGCAGCTTGCGAGGATTCAACTATGGCTACACCTTC
CASSLRGFNYGYTF
>NA|TRBJ1-2|TRBV5-1|NA
TGCGCCAGCAGACACAGCTATGGCTACACCTTC
CASRHSYGYTF
>NA|TRBJ1-3|TRBV27|NA
TGTGCCAGCAGTTTTAGTGGACCTCTCTCTGGAAACACCATATATTTT
CASSFSGPLSGNTIYF
>NA|TRBJ2-7|TRBV7-2|TRBD1
TGTGCCAGCAGCAGCCTCCCCAGGGGGCAGTCCTACGAGCAGTACTTC
CASSSLPRGQSYEQYF
>NA|TRBJ2-3|TRBV7-9|TRBD2
TGTGCCAGCAGCTTAGGAGCGGGATGGGCAGATACGCAGTATTTT
CASSLGAGWADTQYF
>few|TRBJ2-1|TRBV2|TRBD2
TGTGCCAGCAGCGGCGGGAGTACGGCCTACAATGAGCAGTTCTTC
CASSGGSTAYNEQFF
>few|TRBJ2-1|TRBV5-1|TRBD1
TGCGCCAGCAGCACTGGGACAGAAGGGAATGAGCAGTTCTTC
CASSTGTEGNEQFF
>once|TRBJ2-3|TRBV19|NA
TGTGCCAGTAGTATGGGGGTTCGGTATGATACGCAGTATTTT
CASSMGVRYDTQYF
>NA|TRBJ1-3|TRBV6-6|NA
TGTGCCAGCAGTAGAACAGCTACTGGAAACACCATATATTTT
CASSRTATGNTIYF
>NA|TRBJ2-7|TRBV25-1|NA
TGTGCCAGCAGTGCGACCCACGAGCAGTACTTC
CASSATHEQYF
>NA|TRBJ2-5|TRBV18|TRBD1
TGTGCCAGCTCACCAAGACAGGGGAATTACCAAGAGACCCAGTACTTC
CASSPRQGNYQETQYF
>NA|TRBJ2-3|TRBV6-1|NA
TGTGCCAGCAGTGAAAGGTTTGGTTTGCGAGATACGCAGTATTTT
CASSERFGLRDTQYF
>once|TRBJ2-4|TRBV5-4|TRBD1
TGTGCCAGCAGTTGGGACAGGGGCGAAAACATTCAGTACTTC
CASSWDRGENIQYF
>few|TRBJ2-7|TRBV19|TRBD2
TGTGCCAGTAGTGCAACTAGCGGGATGCTCGAGCAGTACTTC
CASSATSGMLEQYF
>once|TRBJ2-1|TRBV5-6|TRBD2
TGTGCCAGCAGGCGGAGTAGCGGGAGGGCTGAGCAGTTCTTC
CASRRSSGRAEQFF
>few|TRBJ2-2|TRBV6-5|TRBD2
TGTGCCAGCAGTTACGGGGGACTAGCGCTCGGCGGGGAGCTGTTTTTT
CASSYGGLALGGELFF
>NA|TRBJ2-1|TRBV11-2|NA
TGTGCCAGCAGCTTAGAGAGCGGGTACTACAATGAGCAGTTCTTC
CASSLESGYYNEQFF
>NA|TRBJ2-5|TRBV7-2|TRBD1
TGTACCAGCAGCCACAGGGACAGGGTGGAAGAGACCCAGTACTTC
CTSSHRDRVEETQYF
>NA|TRBJ1-1|TRBV11-3|NA
TGTGCCAGCAGCCGGGGGTTGAGGTGGAGGAACATGAACACTGAAGCTTTCTTT
CASSRGLRWRNMNTEAFF
>NA|TRBJ2-5|TRBV5-1|NA
TGCGCCAGCAGCGTGGACAGTCACGAGACCCAGTACTTC
CASSVDSHETQYF